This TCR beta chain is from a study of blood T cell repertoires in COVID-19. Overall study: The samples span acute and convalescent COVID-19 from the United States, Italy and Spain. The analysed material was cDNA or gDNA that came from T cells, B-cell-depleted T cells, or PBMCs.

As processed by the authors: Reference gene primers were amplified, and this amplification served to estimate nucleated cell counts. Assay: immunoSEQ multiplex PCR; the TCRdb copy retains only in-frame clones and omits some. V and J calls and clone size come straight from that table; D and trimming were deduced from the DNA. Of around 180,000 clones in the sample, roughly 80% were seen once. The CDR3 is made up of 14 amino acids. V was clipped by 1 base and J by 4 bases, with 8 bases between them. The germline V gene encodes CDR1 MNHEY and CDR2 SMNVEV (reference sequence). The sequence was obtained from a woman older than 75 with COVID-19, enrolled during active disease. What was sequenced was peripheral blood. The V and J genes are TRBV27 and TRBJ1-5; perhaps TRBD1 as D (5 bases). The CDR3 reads CASSLYQGNQPQHF. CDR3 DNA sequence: TGTGCCAGCAGTTTATATCAGGGTAATCAGCCCCAGCATTTT.